Ten or more counts support the clone carrying this T cell receptor (beta chain). The target antigen is unknown. These data are taken from a study of CD8+CD57+ T cells in acquired aplastic anemia. The study's findings and limits: It was found that twenty-nine CD8+ CDR3 sequences were shared between patients and controls.

The template used for profiling TCR beta VDJ and CDR3 was genomic DNA. TCRdb analysed the reads with MiXCR anew, one entry per CDR3 protein. The data contain around 500,000 distinct CDR3 sequences, about a third of them seen just once; the ten biggest clones take up 0.75% to 0.95%. By flow cytometry, patients selected for sequencing had shown an expansion of CD8+CD57+ cells. V was pared by 4 bases and J by 7 bases, with 4 bases of the junction left unmatched. The CDR3 extends over 15 amino acids. Germline CDR1 reads LNHDA; CDR2 reads SQIVND (reference sequence). Sequencing was done on a sample of sorted CD4+, CD8+, or CD8+CD57+ T cells (not recorded which) from PBMCs. The receptor was derived from a human donor with aplastic anemia. This sequence joins TRBV19 and TRBJ1-6; 10 positions agree with TRBD1. The CDR3 nucleotides read TGTGCCAGTAGTACGCAGGGACAGGGGAATTCACCCCTCCACTTT. This codes for CASSTQGQGNSPLHF.